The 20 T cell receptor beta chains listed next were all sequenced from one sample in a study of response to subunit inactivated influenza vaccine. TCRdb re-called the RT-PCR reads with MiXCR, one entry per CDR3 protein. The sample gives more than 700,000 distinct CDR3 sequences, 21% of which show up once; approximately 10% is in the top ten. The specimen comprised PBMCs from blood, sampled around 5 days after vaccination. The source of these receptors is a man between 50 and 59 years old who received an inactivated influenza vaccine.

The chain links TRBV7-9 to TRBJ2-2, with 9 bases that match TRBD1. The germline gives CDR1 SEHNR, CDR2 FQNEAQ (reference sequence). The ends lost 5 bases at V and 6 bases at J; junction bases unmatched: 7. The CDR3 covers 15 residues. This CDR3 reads CASSPKDRGAGELFF. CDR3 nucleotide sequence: TGTGCCAGCAGCCCCAAGGACAGGGGCGCCGGGGAGCTGTTTTTT.

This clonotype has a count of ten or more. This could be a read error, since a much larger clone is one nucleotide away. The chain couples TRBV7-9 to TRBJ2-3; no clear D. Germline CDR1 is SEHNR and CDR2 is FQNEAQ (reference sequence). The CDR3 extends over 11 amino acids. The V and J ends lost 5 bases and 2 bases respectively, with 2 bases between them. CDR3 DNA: TGTGCCAGCAGCCACACAGATACGCAGTATTTT. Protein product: CASSHTDTQYF.

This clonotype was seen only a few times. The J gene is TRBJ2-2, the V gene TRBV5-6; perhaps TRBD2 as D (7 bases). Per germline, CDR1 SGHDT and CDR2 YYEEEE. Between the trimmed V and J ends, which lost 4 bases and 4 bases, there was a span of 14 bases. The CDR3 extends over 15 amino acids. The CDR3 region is CASSTTGRGTGELFF. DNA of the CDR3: TGTGCCAGCAGCACTACAGGGAGGGGCACCGGGGAGCTGTTTTTT.

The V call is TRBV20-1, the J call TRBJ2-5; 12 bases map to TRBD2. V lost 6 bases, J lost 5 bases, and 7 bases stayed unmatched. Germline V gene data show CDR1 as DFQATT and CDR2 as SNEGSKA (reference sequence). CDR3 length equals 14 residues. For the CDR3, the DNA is TGCAGTGCCACGACTAGCGGGAGAAGTGAGACCCAGTACTTC. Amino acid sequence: CSATTSGRSETQYF.

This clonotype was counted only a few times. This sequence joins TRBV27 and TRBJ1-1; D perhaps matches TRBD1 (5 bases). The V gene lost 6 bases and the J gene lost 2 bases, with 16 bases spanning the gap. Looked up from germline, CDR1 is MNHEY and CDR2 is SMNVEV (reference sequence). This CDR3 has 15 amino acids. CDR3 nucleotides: TGTGCCAGCAGCGCCGTACGGACAACCAACACTGAAGCTTTCTTT. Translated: CASSAVRTTNTEAFF.

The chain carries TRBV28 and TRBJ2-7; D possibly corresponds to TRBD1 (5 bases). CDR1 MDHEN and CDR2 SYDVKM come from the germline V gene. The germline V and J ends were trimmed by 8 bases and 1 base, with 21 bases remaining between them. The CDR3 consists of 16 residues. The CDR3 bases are TGTGCCAGCCCTCCCTTAGGTCCACAGGCGTCCTACGAGCAGTACTTC. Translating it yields CASPPLGPQASYEQYF.

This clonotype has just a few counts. CDR3 loop: CASSLRGGRRQETQYF. CDR3 nucleotide sequence: TGTGCCAGCAGCTTACGTGGCGGGAGGCGCCAAGAGACCCAGTACTTC. The chain carries TRBV7-2 and TRBJ2-5; 8 bases line up with TRBD2. The CDR3 totals 16 residues. The V gene's germline CDR1 is SGHTA and CDR2 FQGNSA. V was clipped by 2 bases and J by 1 base; unmatched bases: 6.

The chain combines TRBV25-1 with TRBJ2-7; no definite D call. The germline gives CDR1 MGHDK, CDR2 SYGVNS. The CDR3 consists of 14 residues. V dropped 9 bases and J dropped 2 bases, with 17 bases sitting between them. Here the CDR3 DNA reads TGTGCCAGACCGCTGCGACCCCAGACCTACGAGCAGTACTTC. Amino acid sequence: CARPLRPQTYEQYF.

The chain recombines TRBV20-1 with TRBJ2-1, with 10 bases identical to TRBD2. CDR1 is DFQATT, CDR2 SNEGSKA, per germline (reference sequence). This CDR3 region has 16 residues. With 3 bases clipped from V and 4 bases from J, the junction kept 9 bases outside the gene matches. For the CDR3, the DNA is TGCAGTGCTAGTTCTTCGAGCGGGGGGGTTTACAATGAGCAGTTCTTC. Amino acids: CSASSSSGGVYNEQFF.

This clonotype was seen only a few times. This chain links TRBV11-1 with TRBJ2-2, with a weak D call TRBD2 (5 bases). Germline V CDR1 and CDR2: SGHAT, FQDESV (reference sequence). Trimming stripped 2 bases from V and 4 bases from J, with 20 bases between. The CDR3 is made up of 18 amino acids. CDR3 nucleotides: TGTGCCAGCAGCTTAAGTATGTCTTTCGGGGTCAGCACCGGGGAGCTGTTTTTT. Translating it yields CASSLSMSFGVSTGELFF.

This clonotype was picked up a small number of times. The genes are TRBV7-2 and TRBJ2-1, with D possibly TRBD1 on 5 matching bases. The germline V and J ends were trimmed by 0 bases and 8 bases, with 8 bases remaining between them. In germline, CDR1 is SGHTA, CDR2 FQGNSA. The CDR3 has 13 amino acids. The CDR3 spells CASSLAFRDEQFF. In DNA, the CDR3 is TGTGCCAGCAGCTTAGCCTTCAGGGATGAGCAGTTCTTC.

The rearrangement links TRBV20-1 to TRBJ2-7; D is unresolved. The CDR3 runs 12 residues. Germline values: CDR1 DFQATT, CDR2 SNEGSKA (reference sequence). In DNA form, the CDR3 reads TGCACTGCCACACCCCAGGTTCACGAGCAGTACTTC. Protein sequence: CTATPQVHEQYF.

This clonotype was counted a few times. CDR3 bases: TGTGCCAGCAGTTACCCGCAGGGTGGAGGCTATGGCTACACCTTC. This sequence encodes CASSYPQGGGYGYTF. This chain links TRBV6-5 with TRBJ1-2, with a weak D call TRBD1 (5 bases). Per germline, CDR1 MNHEY and CDR2 SVGAGI. The CDR3 is 15 amino acids. V dropped 2 bases and J dropped 4 bases, with 14 bases sitting between them.

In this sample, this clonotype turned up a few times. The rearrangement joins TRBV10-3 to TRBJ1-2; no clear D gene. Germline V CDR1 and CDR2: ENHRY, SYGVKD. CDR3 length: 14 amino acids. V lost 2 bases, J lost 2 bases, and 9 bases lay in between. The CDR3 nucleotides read TGTGCCATCAGTGAGGTAGGAGGGAACTATGGCTACACCTTC. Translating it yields CAISEVGGNYGYTF.

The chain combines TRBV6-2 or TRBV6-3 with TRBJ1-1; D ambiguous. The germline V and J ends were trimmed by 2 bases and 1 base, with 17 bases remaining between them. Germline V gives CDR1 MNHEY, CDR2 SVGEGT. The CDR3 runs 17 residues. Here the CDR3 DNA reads TGTGCCAGCAGTTACGCCGACATTCGCGGAGGGAACACTGAAGCTTTCTTT. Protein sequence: CASSYADIRGGNTEAFF.

The CDR3 here is CASSRTTEAFF. In DNA form, the CDR3 reads TGTGCCAGCAGCCGGACCACTGAAGCTTTCTTT. V usage is TRBV7-2 and J usage is TRBJ1-1; D remains ambiguous. V shed 5 bases and J shed 4 bases, with 5 bases lying between them. Per germline, CDR1 SGHTA and CDR2 FQGNSA. The CDR3 extends over 11 amino acids.

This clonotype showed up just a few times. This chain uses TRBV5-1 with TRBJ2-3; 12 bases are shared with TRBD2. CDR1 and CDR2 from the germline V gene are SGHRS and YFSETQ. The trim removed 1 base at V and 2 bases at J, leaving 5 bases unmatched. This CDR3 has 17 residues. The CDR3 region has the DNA TGCGCCAGCAGCTTGTGGCTAGCGGGGGGGACCACAGATACGCAGTATTTT. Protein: CASSLWLAGGTTDTQYF.

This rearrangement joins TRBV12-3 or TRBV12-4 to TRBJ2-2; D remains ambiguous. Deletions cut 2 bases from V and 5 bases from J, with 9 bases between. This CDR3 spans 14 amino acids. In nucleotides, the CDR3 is TGTGCCAGCAGTTTATTGGAAGGGACCGGGGAGCTGTTTTTT. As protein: CASSLLEGTGELFF.

The DNA of the CDR3 is TGTGCCACCAGTAAAGGCGGGAGCTCCTACGAGCAGTACTTC. As protein: CATSKGGSSYEQYF. This chain links TRBV15 with TRBJ2-7, with TRBD2 identical over 7 bases. With V trimmed by 6 bases and J by 0 bases, 5 bases remained unmatched. The CDR3 is 14 amino acids. The germline gives CDR1 LNHNV, CDR2 YYDKDF (reference sequence). Looking up the rest from reference TRBV15 and TRBJ2-7 gives the full variable domain: DAMVIQNPRYQVTQFGKPVTLSCSQTLNHNVMYWYQQKSSQAPKLLFHYYDKDFNNEADTPDNFQSRRPNTSFCFLDIRSPGLGDTAMYLCATSKGGSSYEQYFGPGTRLTVT.

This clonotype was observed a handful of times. CDR3 region: CASSPRGLTNEKLFF. The CDR3 region has the DNA TGCGCCAGCAGCCCACGGGGGTTGACTAATGAAAAACTGTTTTTT. The chain is built from TRBV4-1 and TRBJ1-4, with D perhaps matching TRBD1 (5 bases). Trimming removed 4 bases at V and 2 bases at J, with 11 bases between. CDR3 size: 15 residues. Germline-derived CDR1 and CDR2 are MGHRA and YSYEKL.